This TCR beta chain was identified in a study of T cell changes during pregnancy in multiple sclerosis. The table came from immunoSEQ multiplex PCR; TCRdb's copy has only in-frame clones and leaves some out. The sample has around 42,000 clones, about 90% seen once. The germline CDR1 and CDR2 sequences are GTSNPN and SVGIG (reference sequence). This CDR3 contains 13 residues. V was clipped by 2 bases and J by 5 bases, with 10 bases between them. V usage is TRBV30 and J usage is TRBJ1-5, with D possibly TRBD1 on 6 matching bases. The sample was CD4+ T cells from peripheral blood mononuclear cells, taken in the third trimester of pregnancy. The sequence derives from a female donor with multiple sclerosis, enrolled in a pregnancy study. As DNA, the CDR3 is TGTGCCTGGAGTAGGTCAGGGGATCAGCCCCAGCATTTT. Protein sequence: CAWSRSGDQPQHF.